Below are 21 T cell receptor beta chains sequenced from a single sample in a study of shared clonotypes between healthy human individuals. The protocol was immunoSEQ multiplex PCR, while the TCRdb copy is restricted to in-frame clones and leaves out a portion. The sample includes 800,000 to 1,200,000 clones, around 78% seen only once; the top ten take 0.4% to 0.55%. Sequencing used memory CD4+ T cells from PBMCs. Subset of the sample: CD45RA-negative fraction. The source of these receptors is a man in his late teens or twenties in good health. Some clones in this sample may be carry-over from other donors' samples.

This clone was seen ten or more times. The chain uses TRBV7-8 and TRBJ1-5; a weak D match, TRBD1 (5 bases). The germline V gene encodes CDR1 SGHVS and CDR2 FQNEAQ. Trimming pared 0 bases from V and 8 bases from J, leaving 5 bases between. CDR3 size: 12 residues. CDR3 region: CASSLAGEPQHF. The CDR3, as DNA: TGTGCCAGCAGCTTAGCAGGGGAGCCCCAGCATTTT.

This chain connects TRBV28 to TRBJ2-2; 9 positions agree with TRBD1. The germline gives CDR1 MDHEN, CDR2 SYDVKM. This CDR3 is 15 amino acids long. The trim removed 5 bases at V and 3 bases at J, leaving 4 bases unmatched. CDR3 region: CASSARTGDTGELFF. CDR3 DNA sequence: TGTGCCAGCAGTGCCCGGACAGGGGACACCGGGGAGCTGTTTTTT.

The chain couples TRBV5-1 to TRBJ2-7; a possible D gene is TRBD1 (6 bases). Germline CDR1 SGHRS, CDR2 YFSETQ. The CDR3 consists of 13 residues. V was cut by 6 bases and J by 5 bases, with 15 bases left in between. The CDR3: CASKPHRDHEQYF. The CDR3 DNA follows: TGCGCCAGCAAACCCCACAGGGACCACGAGCAGTACTTC.

This clone was detected a few times. The CDR3 DNA reads TGTGCCAGCAGCTTGGGGGACAGGGCAGATACGCAGTATTTT. It specifies CASSLGDRADTQYF. The genes are TRBV11-2 and TRBJ2-3; TRBD1 matches 9 bases. J gave up 4 bases and V 3 bases, and 2 bases lay outside the gene matches. This CDR3 spans 14 amino acids. Germline CDR1 and CDR2: SGHAT and FQNNGV. The whole variable domain, remainder taken from reference TRBV11-2 and TRBJ2-3, is EAGVAQSPRYKIIEKRQSVAFWCNPISGHATLYWYQQILGQGPKLLIQFQNNGVVDDSQLPKDRFSAERLKGVDSTLKIQPAKLEDSAVYLCASSLGDRADTQYFGPGTRLTVL.

The count of this clone is one. The genes are TRBV29-1 and TRBJ1-1; no reliable D call. Germline V gene sequence: CDR1 SQVTM, CDR2 ANQGSEA. The V end lost 7 bases, the J end lost 7 bases, and 16 bases lay between the germline ends. The CDR3 has 12 amino acids. As DNA, the CDR3 is TGCAGCGCCGTAGACATCCCCGGTGAAGCTTTCTTT. Amino acids: CSAVDIPGEAFF. Filled out from reference TRBV29-1 and TRBJ1-1, the complete variable domain reads SAVISQKPSRDICQRGTSLTIQCQVDSQVTMMFWYRQQPGQSLTLIATANQGSEATYESGFVIDKFPISRPNLTFSTLTVSNMSPEDSSIYLCSAVDIPGEAFFGQGTRLTVV.

The J gene is TRBJ2-7, the V gene TRBV27; 10 positions agree with TRBD2. Per the germline V gene, CDR1 is MNHEY and CDR2 is SMNVEV (reference sequence). This CDR3 has 18 amino acids. With 6 bases clipped from V and 0 bases from J, the junction kept 14 bases outside the gene matches. The CDR3 is CASSGMPGSGRRSYEQYF. The CDR3 DNA is TGTGCCAGCAGCGGAATGCCCGGTAGCGGGAGGCGCTCCTACGAGCAGTACTTC.

This chain connects TRBV5-1 to TRBJ2-1; 13 nucleotides agree with TRBD2. With 4 bases clipped from V and 6 bases from J, the junction kept 7 bases outside the gene matches. This CDR3 region has 16 residues. Germline CDR1 reads SGHRS; CDR2 reads YFSETQ. The CDR3, as DNA: TGCGCCAGCAGCCCGGGACTAGCGGGGCGCACCAATGAGCAGTTCTTC. Translating gives CASSPGLAGRTNEQFF.

The rearrangement joins TRBV28 to TRBJ2-3; 13 bases line up with TRBD2. The CDR3 sequence is 19 residues long. With V trimmed by 3 bases and J by 2 bases, 11 bases remained unmatched. The germline CDR1 and CDR2 sequences are MDHEN and SYDVKM. CDR3 DNA sequence: TGTGCCAGCAGTTTTATATCGGGACTAGCGGGAAAGACCACAGATACGCAGTATTTT. It is translated as CASSFISGLAGKTTDTQYF.

J is TRBJ1-5 and V is TRBV5-5; the D is unclear. The CDR3 consists of 15 residues. V gave up 4 bases and J gave up 1 base, with 12 bases separating them. Germline V gene data show CDR1 as SGHKS and CDR2 as YYEKEE (reference sequence). The CDR3 loop is CASSPGYSSNQPQHF. The DNA of the CDR3 is TGTGCCAGCAGCCCCGGGTACTCCAGCAATCAGCCCCAGCATTTT.

This chain joins TRBV27 and TRBJ2-2, with TRBD2 matching over 8 bases. The CDR3 is 18 amino acids. Germline CDR1 reads MNHEY; CDR2 reads SMNVEV (reference sequence). The junction had 18 bases not matched to a gene; V was cut back by 5 bases and J by 7 bases. CDR3 coding DNA: TGTGCCAGCAGTCAAGCCTGGCTAGCGGGTGCCCCGATCGGGGAGCTGTTTTTT. This gives the protein CASSQAWLAGAPIGELFF.

The chain couples TRBV2 to TRBJ2-5; D gene ambiguous. This CDR3 is 11 amino acids long. CDR1 and CDR2 (germline): SNHLY, FYNNEI. V dropped 0 bases and J dropped 9 bases, with 5 bases sitting between them. The CDR3 sequence: CASSEATAQYF. Written as DNA, the CDR3 is TGTGCCAGCAGTGAAGCAACGGCCCAGTACTTC.

The V and J genes are TRBV6-5 and TRBJ2-6, with TRBD2 matching 8 bases. J was trimmed by 0 bases and V by 6 bases; bases with no gene match: 1. Germline CDR1 is MNHEY and CDR2 is SVGAGI. The CDR3 has 15 amino acids. CDR3 sequence (DNA): TGTGCCAGCAGCAGCGGGGGCTCTGGGGCCAACGTCCTGACTTTC. The encoded protein is CASSSGGSGANVLTF.

The chain employs TRBV2 and TRBJ2-5, with D hard to call. The V and J ends lost 8 bases and 5 bases respectively, with 9 bases between them. CDR3 length: 11 residues. Germline CDR1 and CDR2: SNHLY and FYNNEI. Here the CDR3 DNA reads TGTGCCAGCCGCCCGGTGGAGACCCAGTACTTC. Its translation: CASRPVETQYF.

Here the CDR3 DNA reads TGTGCCAGCAGTCCAGGACAGGGCCTTAATGAAAAACTGTTTTTT. It yields the protein CASSPGQGLNEKLFF. The chain joins TRBV6-5 to TRBJ1-4, with 8 nucleotides matching TRBD1. Per germline, CDR1 MNHEY and CDR2 SVGAGI. V shed 5 bases and J 4 bases; nucleotides not matched to a gene: 6. The CDR3 covers 15 residues.

J is TRBJ1-4 and V is TRBV11-2, with D unresolved. V lost 7 bases and J 5 bases, leaving 8 bases between the germline ends. The germline gives CDR1 SGHAT, CDR2 FQNNGV. This CDR3 is built from 12 residues. The chain's CDR3 is CASMGSNEKLFF. The CDR3 nucleotides read TGTGCCAGCATGGGGTCAAATGAAAAACTGTTTTTT.

The chain links TRBV30 to TRBJ1-5; unclear D gene. CDR1 and CDR2 (germline): GTSNPN, SVGIG (reference sequence). V lost 0 bases, J lost 9 bases, and 18 bases lay in between. This CDR3 has 15 amino acids. The CDR3: CAWSVLGGAPGPQHF. The CDR3 DNA reads TGTGCCTGGAGTGTACTCGGCGGCGCCCCGGGGCCCCAGCATTTT.

This clone occurred a few times. V and J are TRBV2 and TRBJ2-7; TRBD2 matches at 8 bases. The ends lost 6 bases at V and 2 bases at J; junction bases unmatched: 6. The CDR3 consists of 14 residues. In germline, CDR1 is SNHLY, CDR2 FYNNEI. For the CDR3, the DNA is TGTGCCAGCAGACAGCGGGAGTCGACCTACGAGCAGTACTTC. Protein sequence: CASRQRESTYEQYF.

This sequence joins TRBV5-1 and TRBJ2-7; D gene unclear. CDR1 is SGHRS, CDR2 YFSETQ, per germline. Trimming stripped 3 bases from V and 0 bases from J, with 13 bases between. This CDR3 is 15 amino acids long. The CDR3: CASSSDPNSSYEQYF. CDR3 nucleotides: TGCGCCAGCAGCTCAGACCCAAATAGCTCCTACGAGCAGTACTTC.

V is TRBV28 and J is TRBJ2-2, with a possible D match to TRBD2 (6 bases). Trimming cost V 3 bases and J 7 bases, with 15 bases left between them. The germline gives CDR1 MDHEN, CDR2 SYDVKM. CDR3 length: 15 residues. The chain's CDR3 is CASSFVAGSDGELFF. CDR3 DNA sequence: TGTGCCAGCAGTTTCGTGGCGGGGTCCGACGGGGAGCTGTTTTTT.

The gene calls are TRBV28 and TRBJ2-7; maybe TRBD1 (5 bases). The V end lost 6 bases, the J end lost 3 bases, and 15 bases lay between the germline ends. CDR1 and CDR2 (germline): MDHEN, SYDVKM. The CDR3 consists of 14 residues. This CDR3 reads CASRLTGDLYEQYF. CDR3 sequence (DNA): TGTGCCAGCAGGTTAACAGGAGACCTCTACGAGCAGTACTTC.

This clone was seen at least ten times. The CDR3, as DNA: TGTGCCAGCAGTTACACGGGGGCCTCTGAAGCTTTCTTT. As protein: CASSYTGASEAFF. The genes are TRBV6-5 and TRBJ1-1; TRBD1 is a possible D gene (6 bases). Germline values: CDR1 MNHEY, CDR2 SVGAGI. V was cut by 2 bases and J by 6 bases, with 10 bases left in between. This CDR3 is 13 amino acids long.